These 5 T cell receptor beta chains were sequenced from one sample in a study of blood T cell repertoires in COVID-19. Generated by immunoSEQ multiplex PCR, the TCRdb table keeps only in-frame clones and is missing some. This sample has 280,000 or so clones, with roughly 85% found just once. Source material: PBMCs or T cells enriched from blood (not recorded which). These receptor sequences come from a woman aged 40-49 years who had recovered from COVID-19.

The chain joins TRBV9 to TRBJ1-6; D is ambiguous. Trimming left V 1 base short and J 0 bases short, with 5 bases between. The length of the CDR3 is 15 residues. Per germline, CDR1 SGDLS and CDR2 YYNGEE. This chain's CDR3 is CASSVTSSYNSPLHF. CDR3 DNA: TGTGCCAGCAGCGTAACCAGCTCCTATAATTCACCCCTCCACTTT.

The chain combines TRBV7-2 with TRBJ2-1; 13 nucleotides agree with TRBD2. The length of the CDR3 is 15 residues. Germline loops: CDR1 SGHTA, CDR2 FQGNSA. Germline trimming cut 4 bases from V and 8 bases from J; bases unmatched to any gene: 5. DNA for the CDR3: TGTGCCAGCAGCTCAGGACTAGCGGGAGCGTATGAGCAGTTCTTC. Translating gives CASSSGLAGAYEQFF.

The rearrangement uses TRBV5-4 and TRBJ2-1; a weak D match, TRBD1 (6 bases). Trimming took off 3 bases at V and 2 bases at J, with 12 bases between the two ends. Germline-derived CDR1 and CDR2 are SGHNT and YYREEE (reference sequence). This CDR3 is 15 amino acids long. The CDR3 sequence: CASSSRGRAYNEQFF. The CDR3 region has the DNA TGTGCCAGCAGCTCCAGGGGAAGGGCCTACAATGAGCAGTTCTTC.

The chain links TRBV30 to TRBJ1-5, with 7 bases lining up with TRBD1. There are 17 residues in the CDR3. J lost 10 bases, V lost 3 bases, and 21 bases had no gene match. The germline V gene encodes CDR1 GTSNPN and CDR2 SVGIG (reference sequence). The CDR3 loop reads CAWSDNDRARRLQPQHF. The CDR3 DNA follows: TGTGCCTGGAGCGATAACGACAGGGCGAGACGTCTTCAACCCCAGCATTTT.

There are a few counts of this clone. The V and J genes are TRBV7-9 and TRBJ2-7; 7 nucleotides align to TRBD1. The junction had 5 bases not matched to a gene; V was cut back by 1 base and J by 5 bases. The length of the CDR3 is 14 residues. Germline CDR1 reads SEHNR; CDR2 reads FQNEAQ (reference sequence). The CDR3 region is CASSLEQGTDEQYF. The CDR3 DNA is TGTGCCAGCAGCTTAGAACAGGGGACCGACGAGCAGTACTTC. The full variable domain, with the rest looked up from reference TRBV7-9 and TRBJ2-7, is DTGVSQNPRHKITKRGQNVTFRCDPISEHNRLYWYRQTLGQGPEFLTYFQNEAQLEKSRLLSDRFSAERPKGSFSTLEIQRTEQGDSAMYLCASSLEQGTDEQYFGPGTRLTVT.